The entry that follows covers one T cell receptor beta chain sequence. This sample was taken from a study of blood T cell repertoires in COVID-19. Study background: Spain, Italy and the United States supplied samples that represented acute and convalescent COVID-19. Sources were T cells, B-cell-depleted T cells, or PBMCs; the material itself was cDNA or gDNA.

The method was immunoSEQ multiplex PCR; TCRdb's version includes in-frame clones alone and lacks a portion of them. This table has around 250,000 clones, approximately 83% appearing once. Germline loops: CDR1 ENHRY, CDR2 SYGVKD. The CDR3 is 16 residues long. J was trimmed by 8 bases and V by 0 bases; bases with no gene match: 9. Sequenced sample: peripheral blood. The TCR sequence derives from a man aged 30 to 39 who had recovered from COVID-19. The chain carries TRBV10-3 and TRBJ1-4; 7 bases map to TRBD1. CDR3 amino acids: CAISESIVQGSEKLFF. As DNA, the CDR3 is TGTGCCATCAGTGAGTCGATAGTACAGGGGAGCGAAAAACTGTTTTTT.